This TCR beta chain was recorded in a study of shared clonotypes between healthy human individuals. Overall study: CD4 naive and CD4 memory each took three plates per donor, while CD8 naive took two and CD8 memory one. Study-level findings and limits: Clonotypes not shared had lower generation probabilities than those common to all four donors.

At a deep level, the assay was run. Each PCR replicate from the sorted subsets contained about 200 ng DNA, which is some 31,000 T cell genomes. Profiled with immunoSEQ multiplex PCR; TCRdb holds only in-frame clones, not every one. The data contain roughly 2.1 million clones, roughly 91% of them singletons. The CDR3 loop spans 15 amino acids. V lost 0 bases to trimming and J lost 7 bases; unmatched junction nucleotides: 4. The germline V gene has CDR1 SEHNR and CDR2 FQNEAQ (reference sequence). Cells designated naive CD8 were CD45RO-negative and were positively selected for CCR7, with terminally differentiated effector memory CD45RA+ cells excluded. The sample holds one count of this clone. Its antigen is not identified.

The sequenced sample was naive CD8+ T cells from PBMCs. The chain uses TRBV7-9 and TRBJ2-1; 9 bases match TRBD2. The receptor was derived from a man younger than 35 in good health. Some clones in this sample may be carry-over from other donors' samples. For the CDR3, the DNA is TGTGCCAGCAGCTTAGCCGCGGCGGGAGGGAATGAGCAGTTCTTC. This translates into CASSLAAAGGNEQFF.